The 12 T cell receptor beta chains below all came from one sample that was sequenced in a study of cytomegalovirus exposure and HLA in healthy donors (dated by TCRdb to about 2017). Library method: the immunoSEQ multiplex PCR assay. The multiplex PCR relied on a mix of 60 forward primers for TCR Vbeta segments and 13 reverse primers for TCR Jbeta segments. TCRdb re-hosts the immuneACCESS table, in-frame sequences only. Its copies lack some clones; in the studies checked, an unresolved V gene accounts for under half of them, and the cause for the rest is not known. For this sample the table gives 100,000 to 150,000 clones, of which about 78% were detected only once. Clones ranked in the top ten supply approximately 1.2% of the sample. The sequenced sample consisted of PBMCs. These receptors all stem from a female donor in good health and CMV-seronegative.

This clone was seen only once. The rearrangement uses TRBV2 and TRBJ2-5; 10 bases are a match to TRBD2. In germline, CDR1 is SNHLY, CDR2 FYNNEI. The CDR3 has 15 residues. V trimming: 6 bases; J trimming: 5 bases; junction bases outside the gene matches: 9. The DNA of the CDR3 is TGTGCCAGCAGACCTCAGCGGGGGGGCCTCGAGACCCAGTACTTC. Amino acid sequence: CASRPQRGGLETQYF.

This clone was detected once. The chain joins TRBV18 to TRBJ1-1, with TRBD1 matching over 8 bases. In germline, CDR1 is KGHSH, CDR2 LQKENI. The CDR3 has 13 amino acids. V lost 6 bases, J lost 4 bases, and 4 bases stayed unmatched. CDR3 residues: CASSATGVTEAFF. CDR3 in DNA: TGTGCCAGCTCCGCGACAGGGGTCACTGAAGCTTTCTTT.

This rearrangement joins TRBV10-1 to TRBJ2-2; maybe TRBD1 (6 bases). CDR3 length equals 14 residues. The germline CDR1 and CDR2 sequences are WNHNN and SYGVQD (reference sequence). V was clipped by 3 bases and J by 6 bases, with 11 bases between them. The CDR3 spells CASSETQGPGELFF. In nucleotides, the CDR3 is TGCGCCAGCAGTGAAACACAGGGCCCCGGGGAGCTGTTTTTT.

The genes are TRBV5-5 and TRBJ1-5, with a possible D match to TRBD1 (6 bases). The CDR3 is 16 amino acids. Trimming pared 1 base from V and 9 bases from J, leaving 20 bases between. Germline lookup yields CDR1 SGHKS and CDR2 YYEKEE (reference sequence). The CDR3 loop reads CASSLRTVGSGGPQHF. The CDR3 nucleotides are TGTGCCAGCAGCTTGAGGACAGTAGGGTCGGGCGGGCCCCAGCATTTT. Using reference TRBV5-5 and TRBJ1-5 for the parts outside the CDR3, the full variable domain is DAGVTQSPTHLIKTRGQQVTLRCSPISGHKSVSWYQQVLGQGPQFIFQYYEKEERGRGNFPDRFSARQFPNYSSELNVNALLLGDSALYLCASSLRTVGSGGPQHFGDGTRLSIL.

The sample holds one count of this clone. The rearrangement uses TRBV2 and TRBJ2-7; perhaps TRBD1 as D (6 bases). The CDR3 totals 12 residues. Trimming removed 8 bases from V and 2 bases from J, with 10 bases in between. The germline CDR1 and CDR2 sequences are SNHLY and FYNNEI. DNA of the CDR3: TGTGCCAGCCTGACAGGCCCCTACGAGCAGTACTTC. Protein: CASLTGPYEQYF. The variable domain in full, completed from reference TRBV2 and TRBJ2-7, reads EPEVTQTPSHQVTQMGQEVILRCVPISNHLYFYWYRQILGQKVEFLVSFYNNEISEKSEIFDDQFSVERPDGSNFTLKIRSTKLEDSAMYFCASLTGPYEQYFGPGTRLTVT.

This clone occurred a few times. The CDR3 sequence is CASSGEGTSIYNEQFF. Written as DNA, the CDR3 is TGTGCCAGCAGCGGCGAAGGGACTAGCATCTACAATGAGCAGTTCTTC. The chain uses TRBV9 and TRBJ2-1, with 9 bases lining up with TRBD2. Germline V gene data show CDR1 as SGDLS and CDR2 as YYNGEE. Losses at the gene ends were 3 bases for V and 3 bases for J; bases not matched to a gene: 7. This CDR3 spans 16 amino acids.

CDR3 region: CASNRLAGTDTQYF. The CDR3 bases are TGTGCCAGCAACAGACTAGCGGGCACAGATACGCAGTATTTT. The chain uses TRBV28 and TRBJ2-3; 9 bases match TRBD2. The CDR3 is 14 amino acids. Germline lookup yields CDR1 MDHEN and CDR2 SYDVKM. The V gene end was trimmed by 7 bases and the J gene end by 1 base; junction bases not matched to a gene: 3.

The rearrangement links TRBV2 to TRBJ2-5; D call uncertain. Trimming shortened V by 1 base and J by 3 bases, and 6 bases separated the two germline ends. The CDR3 extends over 13 amino acids. Germline V CDR1 and CDR2: SNHLY, FYNNEI. CDR3 region: CASSEEHKETQYF. Written as DNA, the CDR3 is TGTGCCAGCAGTGAAGAACACAAAGAGACCCAGTACTTC.

Concerning this clone itself: An end of the junction differs from the germline gene, which may be a read error. This chain joins TRBV7-9 and TRBJ1-4, with D perhaps matching TRBD1 (5 bases). The germline CDR1 and CDR2 sequences are SEHNR and FQNEAQ (reference sequence). The CDR3 contains 15 residues. DNA of the CDR3: TGTTCCAGCAGCTTAGGGCAGGGCATCTTCGAAAAACTGTTTTTT. Protein product: CSSSLGQGIFEKLFF.

This sequence joins TRBV18 and TRBJ1-2, with 9 nucleotides matching TRBD1. The trim removed 2 bases at V and 5 bases at J, leaving 6 bases unmatched. The CDR3 is made up of 15 amino acids. Germline V lookup: CDR1 KGHSH, CDR2 LQKENI. In DNA form, the CDR3 reads TGTGCCAGCTCACCATCAACAGGGGGCGCTTATGGCTACACCTTC. Protein sequence: CASSPSTGGAYGYTF.

The CDR3 region is CASTPTAPSTEAFF. DNA of the CDR3: TGCGCCAGCACCCCGACAGCGCCTTCCACTGAAGCTTTCTTT. V is TRBV5-1 and J is TRBJ1-1; D might be TRBD1 (5 bases). CDR1 is SGHRS and CDR2 is YFSETQ in the germline V gene. With 6 bases removed from V and 4 bases from J, the gap between germline ends came to 16 bases. This CDR3 contains 14 residues.

The chain couples TRBV29-1 to TRBJ1-1; TRBD1 agrees at 9 bases. V lost 7 bases to trimming and J lost 7 bases; unmatched junction nucleotides: 10. CDR3 length: 13 amino acids. The germline gives CDR1 SQVTM, CDR2 ANQGSEA. The CDR3 DNA follows: TGCAGCGCCCTGACAGGGGGTCTAGGTGAAGCTTTCTTT. Translated: CSALTGGLGEAFF. Filled out from reference TRBV29-1 and TRBJ1-1, the complete variable domain reads SAVISQKPSRDICQRGTSLTIQCQVDSQVTMMFWYRQQPGQSLTLIATANQGSEATYESGFVIDKFPISRPNLTFSTLTVSNMSPEDSSIYLCSALTGGLGEAFFGQGTRLTVV.